Shown below are 11 T cell receptor beta chains from a single sample sequenced in a study of T cells in Graves' hyperthyroidism and ophthalmopathy (dated 2019 in TCRdb). Libraries were prepared through multiplex PCR. The sequencer was an Illumina HiSeq 2000. The TCR beta CDR3 regions were amplified from the RNA transcripts. A first-round RT-PCR of the TCR CDR3 used the HTBI primer set with the Qiagen OneStep RT-PCR kit. Through fastp at Q25 and MiXCR, TCRdb rebuilt clones from the public reads, retaining in-frame beta chains. Every distinct CDR3 protein forms one entry, paired with its most common genes and DNA. The sample has some 800,000 distinct CDR3 sequences on record, roughly 40% of them singletons. Of the sample, 7.5% to 9.5% falls within the top ten clones. The sequencing sample was made of blood. The receptors stem from a man between 18 and 35 years old with Graves' hyperthyroidism.

About this clonotype: The junction departs from the called germline gene at one end, perhaps through a read error. This chain's CDR3 is CASSLDGGSTIYF. As DNA, the CDR3 is TGTGCCAGCAGCTTAGATGGGGGAAGCACCATATATTTT. The chain carries TRBV7-9 and TRBJ1-3; D might be TRBD1 (5 bases). The germline CDR1 and CDR2 sequences are SEHNR and FQNEAQ (reference sequence). This CDR3 spans 13 amino acids.

This sequence joins TRBV20-1 and TRBJ1-5, with D unclear. V shed 0 bases and J shed 3 bases, with 9 bases lying between them. There are 14 residues in the CDR3. CDR1 DFQATT and CDR2 SNEGSKA come from the germline V gene (reference sequence). The CDR3 DNA sequence: TGCAGTGCTAGAGATATGACACTCAATCAGCCCCAGCATTTT. The encoded protein is CSARDMTLNQPQHF.

In its sample, this clonotype was seen many times. This chain uses TRBV19 with TRBJ1-1, with D possibly matching TRBD1 (6 bases). CDR1 is LNHDA and CDR2 is SQIVND in the germline V gene (reference sequence). Trimming left V 7 bases short and J 3 bases short, with 15 bases between. The CDR3 contains 14 residues. In nucleotides, the CDR3 is TGTGCCAGTACCTTCGACAGGATCGACACTGAAGCTTTCTTT. This codes for CASTFDRIDTEAFF.

This chain connects TRBV19 to TRBJ1-2; TRBD1 is a possible D gene (5 bases). The CDR3 has 15 residues. Germline assignment: CDR1 LNHDA and CDR2 SQIVND (reference sequence). Trimming took 4 bases from V and 4 from J, leaving 16 bases between them. CDR3 residues: CASSSPPGGAYGYTF. Written as DNA, the CDR3 is TGTGCCAGTAGTAGCCCCCCGGGTGGGGCCTATGGCTACACCTTC.

The V and J genes are TRBV29-1 and TRBJ1-1; no definite D call. Trimming removed 6 bases at V and 4 bases at J, with 15 bases between. This CDR3 is 13 amino acids long. In germline, CDR1 is SQVTM, CDR2 ANQGSEA. The CDR3 reads CSVGNRVATEAFF. In DNA form, the CDR3 reads TGCAGCGTGGGGAATCGGGTAGCCACTGAAGCTTTCTTT.

This clonotype showed up just a few times. This chain connects TRBV20-1 to TRBJ2-2, with 10 bases lining up with TRBD2. Trimming at V came to 2 bases and at J to 5 bases, leaving 5 bases not matched to a gene. CDR1 DFQATT and CDR2 SNEGSKA come from the germline V gene (reference sequence). The CDR3 runs 15 residues. CDR3 amino acids: CSARWASGGTGELFF. The CDR3 coding sequence is TGCAGTGCTAGATGGGCTAGCGGGGGTACCGGGGAGCTGTTTTTT.

This clonotype has more than one count but fewer than ten. This rearrangement joins TRBV20-1 to TRBJ1-5; TRBD1 matches 12 bases. This CDR3 comprises 15 residues. V was clipped by 6 bases and J by 3 bases; unmatched bases: 6. Germline assignment: CDR1 DFQATT and CDR2 SNEGSKA (reference sequence). The CDR3 DNA reads TGCAGTGCGGGAGGGACAGGGGGCCACAATCAGCCCCAGCATTTT. It codes for CSAGGTGGHNQPQHF.

The V and J genes are TRBV7-8 and TRBJ2-7; possible D gene TRBD2, 6 bases. Trimming left V 1 base short and J 0 bases short, with 10 bases between. CDR1 SGHVS and CDR2 FQNEAQ come from the germline V gene. The CDR3 consists of 15 residues. The CDR3 DNA is TGTGCCAGCAGCTTAGTAAGCGGGTTCTCCTACGAGCAGTACTTC. It yields the protein CASSLVSGFSYEQYF.

This sequence joins TRBV29-1 and TRBJ1-1; no reliable D call. The germline gives CDR1 SQVTM, CDR2 ANQGSEA. The CDR3 totals 10 residues. V was trimmed by 4 bases and J by 9 bases, leaving 9 bases between them. CDR3 region: CSVVSGKAFF. The CDR3 coding sequence is TGCAGCGTTGTATCGGGGAAAGCTTTCTTT.

The chain carries TRBV7-9 and TRBJ2-7; D remains unclear. This CDR3 spans 15 amino acids. Trimming took off 5 bases at V and 3 bases at J, with 17 bases between the two ends. The germline V gene has CDR1 SEHNR and CDR2 FQNEAQ (reference sequence). The CDR3 DNA reads as TGTGCCAGCAGCCCGGCAGATCCCTCTAACTACGAGCAGTACTTC. This translates into CASSPADPSNYEQYF.

This sequence joins TRBV25-1 and TRBJ1-4, with a tentative D call TRBD1 (6 bases). The CDR3 is 15 amino acids. CDR1 MGHDK and CDR2 SYGVNS come from the germline V gene. V was cut by 5 bases and J by 2 bases, with 12 bases left in between. The CDR3 protein is CASSPIQGTNEKLFF. CDR3 in DNA: TGTGCCAGCAGTCCGATCCAGGGGACTAATGAAAAACTGTTTTTT.